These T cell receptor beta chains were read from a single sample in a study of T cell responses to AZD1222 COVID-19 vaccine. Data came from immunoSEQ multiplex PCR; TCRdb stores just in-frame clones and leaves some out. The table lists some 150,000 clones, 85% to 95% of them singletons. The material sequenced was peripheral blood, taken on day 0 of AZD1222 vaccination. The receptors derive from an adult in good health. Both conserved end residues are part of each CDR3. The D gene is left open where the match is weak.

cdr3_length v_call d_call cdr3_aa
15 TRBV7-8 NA CASSLGVSGESEQFF
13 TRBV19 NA CASSIGRSGGYTF
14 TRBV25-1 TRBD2 CASSLSGRVYEQYF
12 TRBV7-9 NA CATQGQNQPQHF
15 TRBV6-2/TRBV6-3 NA CASSYAGASNQPQHF
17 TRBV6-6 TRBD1 CASSLAGQGATNTEAFF
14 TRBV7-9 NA CASSLAGTNEKLFF
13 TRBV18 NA CASSPTRNTEAFF
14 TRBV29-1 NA CSTKQGTMNTEAFF
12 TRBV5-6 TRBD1 CASSLGTGGKDF
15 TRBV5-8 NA CASSSRLVGNQPQHF
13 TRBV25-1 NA CASSEFAVDGYTF
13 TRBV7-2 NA CAAGLRAGGGYTF
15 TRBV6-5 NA CASRGGPASVGELFF
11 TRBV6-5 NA CASSDFRSQHF
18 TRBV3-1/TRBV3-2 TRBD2 CASSQVLWTSGAKETQYF
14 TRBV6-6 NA CASKLEGLNTEAFF
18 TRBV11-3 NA CASSFLPGSGSSYNEQFF
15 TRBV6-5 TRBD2 CASSANSGAVGELFF
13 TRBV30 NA CAWAIQGSEKLFF
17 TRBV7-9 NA CASSPRDLSLGNTEAFF
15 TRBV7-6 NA CASSLSGVYGNTIYF
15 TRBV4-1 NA CASSQYETANTEAFF
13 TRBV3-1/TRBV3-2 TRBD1 CASSPQGLYEQYF
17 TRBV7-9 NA CASSLEGAGEVNTEAFF
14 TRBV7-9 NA CASSLVLGRTEAFF
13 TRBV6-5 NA CASTRDVWGELFF
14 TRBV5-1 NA CASSLTAGSYEQYF
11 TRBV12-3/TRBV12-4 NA CASGNDSPLHF
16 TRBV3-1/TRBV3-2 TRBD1 CASSQDGTGSTDTQYF
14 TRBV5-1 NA CASSLDGFTGELFF
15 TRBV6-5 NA CASRDGGSGANVLTF
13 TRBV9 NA CASRDQGAGEQFF
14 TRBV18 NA CASSPSGSYETQYF
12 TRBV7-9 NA CASSNRNTEAFF
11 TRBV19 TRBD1 CASSIGTGWIF
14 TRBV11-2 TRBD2 CASRQTSAQETQYF
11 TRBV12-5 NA CASGLHQPQHF
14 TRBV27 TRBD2 CASSLFAGGLEQYF
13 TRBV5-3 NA CARIWVCNQPQHF
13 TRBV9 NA CASSAEMGTEAFF
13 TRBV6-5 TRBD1 CASSPRDRGGYTF
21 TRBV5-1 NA CASSSPQGISPESSYNSPLHF
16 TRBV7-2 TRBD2 CASSAHGTSGRNEQFF
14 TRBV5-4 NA CASSLGGPGTEAFF